The 30 T cell receptor beta chains below come from one sample, sequenced in a study of blood T cell repertoires in COVID-19. Only in-frame clones appear in the TCRdb table, and some are missing; sequencing was by immunoSEQ multiplex PCR. This sample has 60,000 to 85,000 clones; over 70% occur once, and the top ten carry about 20%. Sequencing was done on a sample of peripheral blood. The source is an older man who had recovered from COVID-19.

The rearrangement links TRBV7-9 to TRBJ2-3; TRBD2 matches 12 bases. Germline lookup yields CDR1 SEHNR and CDR2 FQNEAQ (reference sequence). J lost 5 bases, V lost 1 base, and 7 bases had no gene match. This CDR3 is built from 17 residues. This chain's CDR3 is CASSLGWTSGAGDTQYF. CDR3 nucleotides: TGTGCCAGCAGCTTAGGCTGGACTAGCGGGGCTGGAGATACGCAGTATTTT.

V usage is TRBV4-1 and J usage is TRBJ1-2; no firm D call. The CDR3 extends over 14 amino acids. Germline loops: CDR1 MGHRA, CDR2 YSYEKL. V was clipped by 0 bases and J by 2 bases, with 7 bases between them. In DNA form, the CDR3 reads TGCGCCAGCAGCCAAGATCGGGGAAACTATGGCTACACCTTC. Translating it yields CASSQDRGNYGYTF.

The chain employs TRBV28 and TRBJ2-3, with 10 bases aligning to TRBD1. The trim removed 1 base at V and 5 bases at J, leaving 9 bases unmatched. Germline V gene data show CDR1 as MDHEN and CDR2 as SYDVKM. There are 17 residues in the CDR3. In nucleotides, the CDR3 is TGTGCCAGCAGTTTATCGCCGGGACAGGGGTCGGGAGATACGCAGTATTTT. It specifies CASSLSPGQGSGDTQYF.

The genes are TRBV11-3 and TRBJ2-3; 15 bases map to TRBD2. Germline V lookup: CDR1 SGHNT, CDR2 YENEEA. Trimming removed 7 bases from V and 3 bases from J; junction bases left unmatched: 5. The CDR3 runs 16 residues. CDR3 bases: TGTGCCAGCACCCGGACTAGCGGGGGGGTTACAGATACGCAGTATTTT. Translating gives CASTRTSGGVTDTQYF.

The rearrangement joins TRBV2 to TRBJ2-5; D might be TRBD1 (8 bases). Germline V gene lookup returns CDR1 SNHLY and CDR2 FYNNEI. Between the trimmed V and J ends, which lost 6 bases and 1 base, there was a span of 12 bases. The CDR3 covers 14 residues. CDR3 protein: CASRQGEGQETQYF. The CDR3 DNA reads as TGTGCCAGCAGACAGGGGGAGGGCCAAGAGACCCAGTACTTC.

This clone was picked up one time. V gene TRBV6-5 combines with J gene TRBJ2-7, with 8 positions matching TRBD2. J gave up 3 bases and V 6 bases, and 10 bases lay outside the gene matches. CDR3 length equals 15 residues. The germline CDR1 and CDR2 sequences are MNHEY and SVGAGI. CDR3 in DNA: TGTGCCAGCAGCCGACTGATAGCGGGGTACTACGAGCAGTACTTC. It is translated as CASSRLIAGYYEQYF.

V and J are TRBV18 and TRBJ2-3, with TRBD1 as a possible D gene (6 bases). The germline V gene encodes CDR1 KGHSH and CDR2 LQKENI. The CDR3 runs to 15 residues. V was trimmed by 5 bases and J by 2 bases, leaving 14 bases between them. The CDR3 spells CASSTRTADTDTQYF. The CDR3, as DNA: TGTGCCAGCTCAACCCGGACAGCCGACACAGATACGCAGTATTTT.

J is TRBJ1-5 and V is TRBV6-5; TRBD1 is a possible D gene (6 bases). Trimming cost V 5 bases and J 2 bases, with 13 bases left between them. Germline values: CDR1 MNHEY, CDR2 SVGAGI. This CDR3 comprises 15 residues. The CDR3 DNA reads as TGTGCCAGCAGTAACAGGGAAGGGGGCAATCAGCCCCAGCATTTT. It codes for CASSNREGGNQPQHF.

The sample holds a few counts of this clone. This rearrangement joins TRBV10-1 to TRBJ1-5; tentative D call: TRBD1 (5 bases). V was cut by 6 bases and J by 6 bases, with 12 bases left in between. The length of the CDR3 is 13 residues. Germline V lookup: CDR1 WNHNN, CDR2 SYGVQD (reference sequence). This CDR3 is CASSEIRGQPQHF. For the CDR3, the DNA is TGCGCCAGCAGCGAGATTAGGGGTCAGCCCCAGCATTTT.

This clone was detected a few times. This chain uses TRBV5-6 with TRBJ2-1, with TRBD2 identical over 7 bases. This CDR3 has 14 residues. Germline V gene sequence: CDR1 SGHDT, CDR2 YYEEEE. V gave up 7 bases and J gave up 7 bases; unmatched junction bases: 11. The DNA for the CDR3 is TGTGCCAGCCAACCGGGGGGTTCGAGGAATGAGCAGTTCTTC. Amino acid sequence: CASQPGGSRNEQFF.

This clone was seen only once. V gene TRBV7-9 combines with J gene TRBJ2-7; 10 positions agree with TRBD2. Germline lookup yields CDR1 SEHNR and CDR2 FQNEAQ (reference sequence). This CDR3 comprises 14 residues. V trimming: 2 bases; J trimming: 6 bases; junction bases outside the gene matches: 4. The CDR3 nucleotides are TGTGCCAGCAGCTTAAAGCGGGAGGGTGGCGAGCAGTACTTC. Its translation: CASSLKREGGEQYF.

The V and J genes are TRBV5-1 and TRBJ2-4; 9 positions agree with TRBD2. V trimming: 0 bases; J trimming: 8 bases; junction bases outside the gene matches: 18. This CDR3 has 19 amino acids. Germline CDR1 reads SGHRS; CDR2 reads YFSETQ. DNA of the CDR3: TGCGCCAGCAGCTTGGGAAGAAGGACTAGCGCTGATAGGACGGACATTCAGTACTTC. This encodes CASSLGRRTSADRTDIQYF.

This sequence joins TRBV5-1 and TRBJ2-3, with TRBD2 matching 12 bases. J lost 3 bases, V lost 1 base, and 3 bases had no gene match. Germline loops: CDR1 SGHRS, CDR2 YFSETQ. The CDR3 has 16 residues. The CDR3 here is CASSLWGTSGTDTQYF. CDR3 coding DNA: TGCGCCAGCAGCTTGTGGGGGACTAGCGGGACAGATACGCAGTATTTT.

The chain links TRBV10-2 to TRBJ2-7; D is unclear. The CDR3 runs 14 residues. V was cut by 0 bases and J by 6 bases, with 12 bases left in between. In germline, CDR1 is WSHSY, CDR2 SAAADI. The CDR3, as DNA: TGCGCCAGCAGTGAGTCTTCCTCTAGTTCCGAGCAGTACTTC. This gives the protein CASSESSSSSEQYF.

The rearrangement uses TRBV3-1 (or the pseudogene TRBV3-2) and TRBJ2-3, with D uncertain. The germline V gene encodes CDR1 LGHDT and CDR2 YNNKEL (reference sequence). The length of the CDR3 is 12 residues. Trimming stripped 1 base from V and 11 bases from J, with 10 bases between. The CDR3 spells CASSQAETGQYF. Written as DNA, the CDR3 is TGTGCCAGCAGCCAAGCGGAGACGGGGCAGTATTTT.

The genes are TRBV10-1 and TRBJ2-1, with TRBD2 matching 7 bases. In germline, CDR1 is WNHNN, CDR2 SYGVQD (reference sequence). The CDR3 has 15 amino acids. The J segment lost 0 bases and the V segment lost 5 bases, leaving 4 bases of the junction unmatched. Here the CDR3 DNA reads TGCGCCAGCAGTCCGAGCGGGGCCTCCTACAATGAGCAGTTCTTC. Protein product: CASSPSGASYNEQFF.

CDR3 region: CASRTGGTETQYF. CDR3 DNA: TGTGCCAGCAGAACAGGGGGCACGGAGACCCAGTACTTC. The chain employs TRBV28 and TRBJ2-5; TRBD1 matches 9 bases. Germline V gene sequence: CDR1 MDHEN, CDR2 SYDVKM. V shed 6 bases and J 5 bases; nucleotides not matched to a gene: 4. This CDR3 has 13 residues.

There are a few counts of this clone. The CDR3 loop reads CASSIGTAQAFF. CDR3 bases: TGTGCCAGTAGTATTGGCACAGCCCAAGCTTTCTTT. The J gene is TRBJ1-1, the V gene TRBV19; unclear D gene. Germline V gives CDR1 LNHDA, CDR2 SQIVND (reference sequence). Trimming shortened V by 3 bases and J by 9 bases, and 11 bases separated the two germline ends. CDR3 length: 12 amino acids.

The rearrangement joins TRBV19 to TRBJ2-1; TRBD1 matches 10 bases. The J segment lost 4 bases and the V segment lost 4 bases, leaving 4 bases of the junction unmatched. This CDR3 comprises 15 residues. The germline V gene has CDR1 LNHDA and CDR2 SQIVND (reference sequence). CDR3 sequence: CASSTTGGSYNEQFF. CDR3 nucleotide sequence: TGTGCCAGTAGTACGACAGGGGGCAGTTACAATGAGCAGTTCTTC.

This chain uses TRBV10-3 with TRBJ2-3; tentative D call: TRBD2 (5 bases). The CDR3 is made up of 15 amino acids. Germline V gives CDR1 ENHRY, CDR2 SYGVKD. V lost 0 bases to trimming and J lost 6 bases, with 13 bases between them. The CDR3 DNA reads as TGTGCCATCAGTGAGTCAGCGAGCCCGGGGGATACGCAGTATTTT. This sequence encodes CAISESASPGDTQYF.

V usage is TRBV19 and J usage is TRBJ2-7; perhaps TRBD2 as D (5 bases). V lost 9 bases and J 2 bases, leaving 14 bases between the germline ends. Germline-derived CDR1 and CDR2 are LNHDA and SQIVND (reference sequence). There are 13 residues in the CDR3. The CDR3 loop reads CASASFATYEQYF. CDR3 in DNA: TGTGCCAGCGCTAGCTTCGCCACCTACGAGCAGTACTTC.

This clone showed up just once. V gene TRBV5-4 combines with J gene TRBJ2-2; TRBD1 agrees at 9 bases. This CDR3 comprises 14 residues. Unmatched junction bases numbered 2, after V lost 2 bases and J lost 6 bases. Per the germline V gene, CDR1 is SGHNT and CDR2 is YYREEE (reference sequence). The CDR3 region has the DNA TGTGCCAGCAGCTTCCGACAGGGGGCCGGGGAGCTGTTTTTT. Amino acids: CASSFRQGAGELFF.

The chain joins TRBV2 to TRBJ1-5; a weak D match, TRBD1 (6 bases). The V and J ends lost 4 bases and 7 bases respectively, with 17 bases between them. The CDR3 has 15 residues. Germline CDR1 and CDR2: SNHLY and FYNNEI. CDR3 nucleotide sequence: TGTGCCAGCAGTGTTGAGTCGTCAGGGGCCCAGCCCCAGCATTTT. Protein product: CASSVESSGAQPQHF.

The chain combines TRBV5-6 with TRBJ1-6, with 9 bases aligning to TRBD1. In germline, CDR1 is SGHDT, CDR2 YYEEEE. The CDR3 is 15 residues long. V was clipped by 3 bases and J by 6 bases; unmatched bases: 4. The CDR3 DNA reads as TGTGCCAGCAGCTCCGGGACAGGGTTTAATTCACCCCTCCACTTT. Its protein product is CASSSGTGFNSPLHF.

This chain joins TRBV7-7 and TRBJ2-5; D gene uncertain. This CDR3 spans 13 amino acids. The germline V gene encodes CDR1 SSHAT and CDR2 FNYEAQ (reference sequence). Deletions cut 3 bases from V and 2 bases from J, with 7 bases between. DNA of the CDR3: TGTGCCAGCAGCTTTAACTCTCAAGAGACCCAGTACTTC. The encoded protein is CASSFNSQETQYF.

This clone was detected only once. The V call is TRBV5-4, the J call TRBJ2-2, with TRBD1 matching 11 bases. The CDR3 extends over 16 amino acids. Germline V gene sequence: CDR1 SGHNT, CDR2 YYREEE (reference sequence). Germline trimming cut 3 bases from V and 3 bases from J; bases unmatched to any gene: 4. The CDR3 DNA sequence: TGTGCCAGCAGCTCGGACAGGGGGCACGACACCGGGGAGCTGTTTTTT. Protein sequence: CASSSDRGHDTGELFF. The whole variable domain, filled in from reference TRBV5-4 and TRBJ2-2, reads ETGVTQSPTHLIKTRGQQVTLRCSSQSGHNTVSWYQQALGQGPQFIFQYYREEENGRGNFPPRFSGLQFPNYSSELNVNALELDDSALYLCASSSDRGHDTGELFFGEGSRLTVL.

In its sample, this clone was seen once. The V and J genes are TRBV9 and TRBJ2-5, with 10 positions matching TRBD2. J lost 5 bases, V lost 0 bases, and 4 bases had no gene match. CDR1 is SGDLS, CDR2 YYNGEE, per germline. The CDR3 is made up of 15 amino acids. CDR3 amino acids: CASSVATTSGETQYF. Written as DNA, the CDR3 is TGTGCCAGCAGCGTAGCTACGACTAGCGGGGAGACCCAGTACTTC.

CDR3 sequence (DNA): TGCGCCAGCAGCTTCAAGACAGCTGCAAACAATGAGCAGTTCTTC. Amino acids: CASSFKTAANNEQFF. The chain recombines TRBV5-1 with TRBJ2-1; D perhaps matches TRBD1 (5 bases). This CDR3 has 15 residues. Per germline, CDR1 SGHRS and CDR2 YFSETQ. With 2 bases removed from V and 5 bases from J, the gap between germline ends came to 14 bases.

The chain has TRBV11-3 and TRBJ2-5; D unclear. Trimming pared 1 base from V and 0 bases from J, leaving 12 bases between. The CDR3 is made up of 16 amino acids. CDR1 and CDR2 from the germline V gene are SGHNT and YENEEA. CDR3 sequence: CASSLAGSRYQETQYF. CDR3 bases: TGTGCCAGCAGCTTAGCTGGGTCGAGGTACCAAGAGACCCAGTACTTC.

This clone showed up many times. J is TRBJ2-1 and V is TRBV7-3; no reliable D call. V gave up 4 bases and J gave up 2 bases, with 9 bases separating them. CDR3 length: 14 residues. Per germline, CDR1 SGHTA and CDR2 FQGTGA. The CDR3 region has the DNA TGTGCCAGCAGCTCCGGGTTACCCTACAATGAGCAGTTCTTC. Translated, it gives CASSSGLPYNEQFF.